These T cell receptor beta chains were read from a single sample in a study of blood T cell repertoires in COVID-19. Clones were read by immunoSEQ multiplex PCR, and TCRdb kept only the in-frame ones, dropping some. The repertoire holds over 95,000 clones, with approximately 81% as singletons. Sequencing input: peripheral blood. These receptors all come from a man over 45 with acute or convalescent COVID-19. CDR3s include the opening cysteine and the closing phenylalanine or tryptophan. D genes are given only for firm matches. Size tells how often a clone was seen (once, few, many) or the class of an expanded clone, and some rows leave it out.

>NA|TRBD2|TRBJ2-2|TRBV7-6
TGTGCCAGCAGCTTAGAGCGGGGGACTAGTCGGGGCACCGGGGAGCTGTTTTTT
CASSLERGTSRGTGELFF
>few|TRBD1|TRBJ2-7|TRBV2
TGTGCCAGCAGTCAGGGACAGCCCTACGAGCAGTACTTC
CASSQGQPYEQYF
>NA|NA|TRBJ1-1|TRBV7-8
TGTGCCAGCAGCTTCTCGGGATACTGGGCGGGAACTGAAGCTTTCTTT
CASSFSGYWAGTEAFF
>NA|NA|TRBJ2-1|TRBV6-5
TGTGCCAGCAGCAGGGACATCTACAATGAGCAGTTCTTC
CASSRDIYNEQFF
>NA|TRBD1|TRBJ1-2|TRBV30
TGTGCCTGGAATAGACAGGGGGGAGTAGATGGCTACACCTTC
CAWNRQGGVDGYTF
>NA|TRBD2|TRBJ2-2|TRBV2
TGTGCCAGCAGTGAATGGAGTGCGGGGGGAACCGGGGAGCTGTTTTTT
CASSEWSAGGTGELFF
>NA|TRBD1|TRBJ1-1|TRBV9
TGTGCCAGCAGCCCCGGACAGGGGAACACTGAAGCTTTCTTT
CASSPGQGNTEAFF
>NA|TRBD1|TRBJ1-4|TRBV5-6
TGTGCCAGCAGCGACGGGACAGGGAATGAAAAACTGTTTTTT
CASSDGTGNEKLFF
>NA|NA|TRBJ1-5|TRBV7-3
TGTGCCAGCAGCTTAACTGGGTCGGGGTTTAGCAATCAGCCCCAGCATTTT
CASSLTGSGFSNQPQHF
>NA|TRBD1|TRBJ1-3|TRBV29-1
TGCAGCGTTGCCCTAACAGGGGGCTCTGGAAACACCATATATTTT
CSVALTGGSGNTIYF
>few|NA|TRBJ2-3|TRBV7-9
TGTGCCAGCAGCCCACTTTCAGATACGCAGTATTTT
CASSPLSDTQYF
>NA|TRBD1|TRBJ1-2|TRBV30
TGTGCCTGGAGAGCACAGGGGGCCTCTAACTATGGCTACACCTTC
CAWRAQGASNYGYTF
>many|NA|TRBJ1-5|TRBV5-6
TGTGCCAGCAGCAAGTTACAGAATCAGCCCCAGCATTTT
CASSKLQNQPQHF
>NA|NA|TRBJ1-2|TRBV4-1
TGCGCCAGCAGCCAACCCTTGGAGGTCTATGGCTACACCTTC
CASSQPLEVYGYTF
>NA|NA|TRBJ1-5|TRBV2
TGTGCCGGCAGGGGAAGGGGAAGCAATCAGCCCCAGCATTTT
CAGRGRGSNQPQHF
>NA|NA|TRBJ1-5|TRBV5-1
TGCGCCAGCAGGCTGGGGGGGGGCAATCAGCCCCAGCATTTT
CASRLGGGNQPQHF
>NA|TRBD1|TRBJ1-3|TRBV10-3
TGTGCCATCAGTGGGGGACAGCGATCCTCTGGAAACACCATATATTTT
CAISGGQRSSGNTIYF
>NA|TRBD1|TRBJ1-3|TRBV29-1
TGCAGCGTCCAAGCCAACAGGGGGCACGGAAACACCATATATTTT
CSVQANRGHGNTIYF
>NA|TRBD1|TRBJ1-2|TRBV6-1
TGTGCCAGCAGTGAAGTGACAGGGGGCCAAGGGGGTGGCTACACCTTC
CASSEVTGGQGGGYTF
>NA|NA|TRBJ1-5|TRBV19
TGTGCCAGTAGTATGGACGGACTGAAAAATCAGCCCCAGCATTTT
CASSMDGLKNQPQHF
>NA|TRBD1|TRBJ2-6|TRBV5-1
TGCGCCAGCAGCTCCGACAGGGGAAAAGGGAACGGGGCCAACGTCCTGACTTTC
CASSSDRGKGNGANVLTF
>NA|NA|TRBJ1-2|TRBV29-1
TGCAGCGTTGAAGGGGGCTTGGGCGACACCTTC
CSVEGGLGDTF
>few|NA|TRBJ1-1|TRBV5-5
TGTGCCAGCAGCTTAGGGAGCCCCACTGAAGCTTTCTTT
CASSLGSPTEAFF
>NA|NA|TRBJ1-1|TRBV3-1/TRBV3-2
TGTGCCAGCAGTCGTGCGGGGGGCACTGAAGCTTTCTTT
CASSRAGGTEAFF
>NA|NA|TRBJ2-3|TRBV11-3
TGTGCCAGCAGCTCGGGGGGCGCGGCCGATACGCAGTATTTT
CASSSGGAADTQYF